This passage covers 8 T cell receptor beta chains from one sample sequenced in a study of blood T cells in healthy people across ages. A second PCR, run for about 7 to 11 cycles, used a sample-barcoded 5' primer plus a J-beta primer mix. MiXCR, applied by TCRdb to the 5' RACE reads, yields one record per CDR3 protein. The sample lists around 990,000 distinct CDR3 sequences; around two fifths were seen once. Source material: blood. These receptors were obtained from a man in his late teens or twenties in good health.

This chain's CDR3 is CASSVEAGVTDTQYF. Here the CDR3 DNA reads TGTGCCAGCAGCGTAGAAGCGGGGGTTACGGATACGCAGTATTTT. The gene calls are TRBV9 and TRBJ2-3; 8 bases fit TRBD2. The germline gives CDR1 SGDLS, CDR2 YYNGEE. V shed 0 bases and J 6 bases; nucleotides not matched to a gene: 6. CDR3 size: 15 residues.

This clonotype has only a few counts. This chain uses TRBV9 with TRBJ1-2; no clear D. CDR1 and CDR2 (germline): SGDLS, YYNGEE. Trimming shortened V by 4 bases and J by 0 bases, and 10 bases separated the two germline ends. The CDR3 is made up of 14 amino acids. DNA for the CDR3: TGTGCCAGCAGCCGGACTCTGACTAACTATGGCTACACCTTC. This translates into CASSRTLTNYGYTF. Full variable domain (outside the CDR3, taken from reference TRBV9 and TRBJ1-2): DSGVTQTPKHLITATGQRVTLRCSPRSGDLSVYWYQQSLDQGLQFLIQYYNGEERAKGNILERFSAQQFPDLHSELNLSSLELGDSALYFCASSRTLTNYGYTFGSGTRLTVV.

This clonotype was seen ten or more times. The V gene is TRBV20-1, the J gene TRBJ2-1; D is unclear. V lost 0 bases, J lost 4 bases, and 4 bases lay in between. This CDR3 is built from 12 residues. The germline V gene encodes CDR1 DFQATT and CDR2 SNEGSKA (reference sequence). CDR3: CSARDMYNEQFF. CDR3 sequence (DNA): TGCAGTGCTAGAGATATGTACAATGAGCAGTTCTTC.

The chain couples TRBV27 to TRBJ2-1; 11 bases are a match to TRBD1. The germline gives CDR1 MNHEY, CDR2 SMNVEV (reference sequence). The CDR3 sequence is 15 residues long. Trimming took 1 base from V and 5 from J; bases not matched to a gene: 1. For the CDR3, the DNA is TGTGCCAGCAGTTTATGGGACAGGGGGAACAATGAGCAGTTCTTC. Its protein is CASSLWDRGNNEQFF.

The V call is TRBV20-1, the J call TRBJ2-7; 9 positions agree with TRBD2. The V segment lost 6 bases and the J segment 7 bases; nucleotides outside the gene matches: 13. The CDR3 spans 14 residues. Per germline, CDR1 DFQATT and CDR2 SNEGSKA (reference sequence). The CDR3 coding sequence is TGCAGTGCGCCCCCCGCGGCTAGCGGGAATGAGCAGTACTTC. This encodes CSAPPAASGNEQYF.

This chain joins TRBV6-1 and TRBJ2-2, with 9 bases aligning to TRBD1. The germline gives CDR1 MNHNS, CDR2 SASEGT. The ends lost 9 bases at V and 2 bases at J; junction bases unmatched: 4. This CDR3 is built from 14 residues. DNA for the CDR3: TGTGCCAGTCAGGGACAGGGCAACACCGGGGAGCTGTTTTTT. This gives the protein CASQGQGNTGELFF.

The genes are TRBV4-2 and TRBJ2-2; 8 bases match TRBD2. V was pared by 3 bases and J by 5 bases, with 14 bases of the junction left unmatched. This CDR3 contains 18 residues. The germline CDR1 and CDR2 sequences are LGHNA and YNFKEQ. The CDR3 protein is CASSHHSEGLGFTGELFF. In nucleotides, the CDR3 is TGTGCCAGCAGCCACCACTCAGAGGGACTAGGTTTTACCGGGGAGCTGTTTTTT.

This clonotype showed up just a few times. The rearrangement links TRBV7-2 to TRBJ2-3, with TRBD2 matching over 9 bases. V was clipped by 6 bases and J by 4 bases; unmatched bases: 11. Germline assignment: CDR1 SGHTA and CDR2 FQGNSA. This CDR3 has 16 residues. CDR3 DNA: TGTGCCAGCAGGCCTCTGGGACTAGCTGACGCAGATACGCAGTATTTT. This codes for CASRPLGLADADTQYF.